The T cell receptor beta chain described here comes from a study of blood T cell repertoires in COVID-19. Background on the study: T cells, B-cell-depleted T cells, or PBMCs supplied cDNA or gDNA.

Clones were read by immunoSEQ multiplex PCR, and TCRdb kept only the in-frame ones, dropping some. The table has about 270,000 clones, about 87% seen once. The CDR3 has 11 residues. The V gene end was trimmed by 10 bases and the J gene end by 4 bases; junction bases not matched to a gene: 3. The origin of this receptor is a woman aged 45-60 years who had recovered from COVID-19. The V call is TRBV12-3 or TRBV12-4, the J call TRBJ1-2; 7 bases line up with TRBD1. The sequenced sample was PBMCs or T cells enriched from blood (not recorded which). CDR3 nucleotide sequence: TGTGCCATACAGGGGAGCTATGGCTACACCTTC. Its protein product is CAIQGSYGYTF.